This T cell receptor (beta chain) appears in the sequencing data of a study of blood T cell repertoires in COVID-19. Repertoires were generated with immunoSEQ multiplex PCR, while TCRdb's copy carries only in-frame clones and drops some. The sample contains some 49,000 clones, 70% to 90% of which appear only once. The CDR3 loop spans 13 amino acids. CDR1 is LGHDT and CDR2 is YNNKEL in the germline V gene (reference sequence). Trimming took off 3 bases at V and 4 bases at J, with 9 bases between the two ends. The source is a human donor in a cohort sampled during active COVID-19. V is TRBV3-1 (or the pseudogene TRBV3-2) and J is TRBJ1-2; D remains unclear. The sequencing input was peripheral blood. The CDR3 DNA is TGTGCCAGCAGCCACCTCGAGGGCTATGGCTACACCTTC. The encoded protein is CASSHLEGYGYTF.